A selection of T cell receptor beta chains follows, all from one sample in a study of blood T cells in healthy people across ages. MiXCR, run by TCRdb on the 5' RACE reads, gives a single entry per CDR3 protein. Among approximately 800,000 distinct CDR3 sequences listed, under 30% were seen once. A further study also used this sample, focusing on T cells of mothers and their children.

Sequenced sample: blood. Every receptor here comes from a boy between 10 and 17 years old in good health. The CDR3 runs from the conserved cysteine through the conserved F or W. Fields, in order: V gene, clone size, J gene, D gene, CDR3 protein, CDR3 DNA. The D gene is left open where the match is weak. Size is omitted from some rows. Given values are once, few, many or a class for expanded clones.

v_gene: TRBV7-3; abundance: many; j_gene: TRBJ2-2; d_gene: TRBD2; CDR3aa: CASSSSSGGTGELFF; CDR3nt: TGTGCCAGCAGCTCATCTAGCGGGGGGACCGGGGAGCTGTTTTTT
v_gene: TRBV14; abundance: .; j_gene: TRBJ1-6; d_gene: TRBD1; CDR3aa: CASSLMGTENNSPLHF; CDR3nt: TGTGCCAGCAGCCTGATGGGGACAGAAAATAATTCACCCCTCCACTTT
v_gene: TRBV7-2; abundance: few; j_gene: TRBJ1-4; d_gene: .; CDR3aa: CASSFFPSGEKLFF; CDR3nt: TGTGCCAGCAGCTTTTTCCCATCAGGTGAAAAACTGTTTTTT
v_gene: TRBV29-1; abundance: .; j_gene: TRBJ2-3; d_gene: TRBD2; CDR3aa: CSVPTRGGTDTQYF; CDR3nt: TGCAGCGTTCCTACGCGGGGGGGCACAGATACGCAGTATTTT
v_gene: TRBV18; abundance: .; j_gene: TRBJ2-1; d_gene: TRBD1; CDR3aa: CASSPGQGSHNEQFF; CDR3nt: TGTGCCAGCTCACCGGGACAGGGGTCGCACAATGAGCAGTTCTTC
v_gene: TRBV5-1; abundance: .; j_gene: TRBJ2-2; d_gene: .; CDR3aa: CASSLGTGGPSGELFF; CDR3nt: TGCGCCAGCAGCTTGGGTACGGGGGGCCCATCCGGGGAGCTGTTTTTT
v_gene: TRBV10-3; abundance: .; j_gene: TRBJ1-2; d_gene: TRBD1; CDR3aa: CAIFRTGSGYTF; CDR3nt: TGTGCCATCTTTAGGACAGGGAGTGGCTACACCTTC
v_gene: TRBV12-3/TRBV12-4; abundance: few; j_gene: TRBJ1-1; d_gene: TRBD1; CDR3aa: CASAQGATEAFF; CDR3nt: TGTGCCAGCGCCCAGGGGGCAACTGAAGCTTTCTTT
v_gene: TRBV5-1; abundance: many; j_gene: TRBJ2-1; d_gene: .; CDR3aa: CASSPTGSYNEQFF; CDR3nt: TGTGCCAGCAGTCCGACGGGCAGCTACAATGAGCAGTTCTTC
v_gene: TRBV7-2; abundance: few; j_gene: TRBJ2-5; d_gene: .; CDR3aa: CASSFLGELQETQYF; CDR3nt: TGTGCCAGCAGCTTCTTAGGGGAACTCCAAGAGACCCAGTACTTC
v_gene: TRBV20-1; abundance: .; j_gene: TRBJ1-2; d_gene: .; CDR3aa: CSAGAGGNNYGYTF; CDR3nt: TGCAGTGCCGGGGCGGGGGGCAACAACTATGGCTACACCTTC
v_gene: TRBV10-3; abundance: few; j_gene: TRBJ1-2; d_gene: .; CDR3aa: CAISDPQGANYGYTF; CDR3nt: TGTGCCATCAGTGATCCACAGGGAGCTAACTATGGCTACACCTTC
v_gene: TRBV5-5; abundance: .; j_gene: TRBJ1-1; d_gene: .; CDR3aa: CASSLESVTEAFF; CDR3nt: TGTGCCAGCAGCTTGGAGTCGGTCACTGAAGCTTTCTTT
v_gene: TRBV20-1; abundance: .; j_gene: TRBJ2-1; d_gene: .; CDR3aa: CSAKEGVYNEQFF; CDR3nt: TGCAGTGCTAAAGAGGGGGTGTACAATGAGCAGTTCTTC
v_gene: TRBV12-3/TRBV12-4; abundance: few; j_gene: TRBJ2-7; d_gene: .; CDR3aa: CASTTWGDEQYF; CDR3nt: TGTGCCAGCACCACATGGGGGGACGAGCAGTACTTC
v_gene: TRBV12-3/TRBV12-4; abundance: .; j_gene: TRBJ1-5; d_gene: TRBD1; CDR3aa: CASSSDRGASQPQHF; CDR3nt: TGTGCCAGCAGTTCCGACAGGGGGGCAAGTCAGCCCCAGCATTTT
v_gene: TRBV7-9; abundance: .; j_gene: TRBJ2-7; d_gene: TRBD2; CDR3aa: CASSSQRGGTYEQYF; CDR3nt: TGTGCCAGCAGCTCCCAGCGGGGGGGGACCTACGAGCAGTACTTC
v_gene: TRBV12-3/TRBV12-4; abundance: many; j_gene: TRBJ1-1; d_gene: .; CDR3aa: CASSLGGAEKAFF; CDR3nt: TGTGCCAGCAGTTTAGGGGGGGCGGAAAAAGCTTTCTTT
v_gene: TRBV24-1; abundance: .; j_gene: TRBJ1-4; d_gene: TRBD1; CDR3aa: CATMTGKGEKLFF; CDR3nt: TGTGCCACGATGACAGGGAAGGGTGAAAAACTGTTTTTT
v_gene: TRBV5-1; abundance: .; j_gene: TRBJ2-1; d_gene: TRBD2; CDR3aa: CASSLGSGAYYNEQFF; CDR3nt: TGCGCCAGCAGCTTGGGTAGCGGGGCATACTACAATGAGCAGTTCTTC
v_gene: TRBV5-6; abundance: few; j_gene: TRBJ2-7; d_gene: .; CDR3aa: CASSAIYEQYF; CDR3nt: TGTGCCAGCAGCGCGATCTACGAGCAGTACTTC
v_gene: TRBV6-6; abundance: .; j_gene: TRBJ2-5; d_gene: .; CDR3aa: CASSYSLGWQETQYF; CDR3nt: TGTGCCAGCAGTTACTCGCTGGGGTGGCAAGAGACCCAGTACTTC
v_gene: TRBV3-1; abundance: few; j_gene: TRBJ2-5; d_gene: .; CDR3aa: CASSQESDMYF; CDR3nt: TGTGCCAGCAGCCAAGAATCAGATATGTACTTC
v_gene: TRBV27; abundance: .; j_gene: TRBJ2-5; d_gene: TRBD1; CDR3aa: CASSSSGTGGRETQYF; CDR3nt: TGTGCCAGCAGTTCCTCCGGGACAGGGGGCCGGGAGACCCAGTACTTC
v_gene: TRBV5-1; abundance: .; j_gene: TRBJ2-7; d_gene: .; CDR3aa: CASSGEGYSYEQYF; CDR3nt: TGCGCCAGCAGCGGTGAGGGGTACTCCTACGAGCAGTACTTC
v_gene: TRBV4-1; abundance: .; j_gene: TRBJ2-2; d_gene: .; CDR3aa: CASSQDPTSTGELFF; CDR3nt: TGCGCCAGCAGCCAAGACCCCACTAGTACCGGGGAGCTGTTTTTT
v_gene: TRBV5-1; abundance: few; j_gene: TRBJ2-5; d_gene: .; CDR3aa: CASTPRGGYQETQYF; CDR3nt: TGCGCCAGCACCCCTCGGGGAGGATACCAAGAGACCCAGTACTTC
v_gene: TRBV20-1; abundance: few; j_gene: TRBJ2-5; d_gene: TRBD1; CDR3aa: CSALGTGGEETQYF; CDR3nt: TGCAGTGCTTTGGGGACAGGGGGAGAAGAGACCCAGTACTTC
v_gene: TRBV7-9; abundance: .; j_gene: TRBJ1-1; d_gene: TRBD1; CDR3aa: CASSIRTGSFAAEAFF; CDR3nt: TGTGCCAGCAGCATCCGGACAGGGTCTTTTGCCGCTGAAGCTTTCTTT
v_gene: TRBV29-1; abundance: .; j_gene: TRBJ2-5; d_gene: TRBD2; CDR3aa: CSVEFLAGGPGETQYF; CDR3nt: TGCAGCGTTGAATTCCTAGCGGGGGGGCCAGGGGAGACCCAGTACTTC
v_gene: TRBV12-5; abundance: .; j_gene: TRBJ2-5; d_gene: .; CDR3aa: CASARLGDSQETQYF; CDR3nt: TGTGCTAGTGCCCGCCTGGGGGATAGCCAAGAGACCCAGTACTTC
v_gene: TRBV30; abundance: .; j_gene: TRBJ1-6; d_gene: .; CDR3aa: CAWGPTRVNNSPLHF; CDR3nt: TGTGCCTGGGGCCCGACGAGAGTAAATAATTCACCCCTCCACTTT
v_gene: TRBV7-2; abundance: .; j_gene: TRBJ2-1; d_gene: .; CDR3aa: CASSLDPGVGEFF; CDR3nt: TGTGCCAGCAGCTTAGATCCCGGGGTGGGGGAGTTCTTC
v_gene: TRBV15; abundance: few; j_gene: TRBJ2-6; d_gene: .; CDR3aa: CATSREAGANVLTF; CDR3nt: TGTGCCACCAGCAGAGAAGCTGGGGCCAACGTCCTGACTTTC
v_gene: TRBV12-3/TRBV12-4; abundance: .; j_gene: TRBJ2-5; d_gene: TRBD2; CDR3aa: CASSLEAGGLEETQYF; CDR3nt: TGTGCCAGCAGTTTGGAGGCGGGGGGCCTGGAAGAGACCCAGTACTTC
v_gene: TRBV28; abundance: few; j_gene: TRBJ2-1; d_gene: .; CDR3aa: CASLAHRAESSYNEQFF; CDR3nt: TGTGCCAGCCTCGCCCACAGGGCAGAGAGCTCCTACAATGAGCAGTTCTTC
v_gene: TRBV27; abundance: few; j_gene: TRBJ2-1; d_gene: .; CDR3aa: CASNMPDSYNEQFF; CDR3nt: TGTGCCAGCAATATGCCAGACTCGTACAATGAGCAGTTCTTC
v_gene: TRBV24-1; abundance: few; j_gene: TRBJ2-5; d_gene: TRBD2; CDR3aa: CATSDGTSGVETQYF; CDR3nt: TGTGCCACCAGTGATGGGACTAGCGGGGTAGAGACCCAGTACTTC
v_gene: TRBV3-1; abundance: few; j_gene: TRBJ1-4; d_gene: .; CDR3aa: CASSQNPAALNEKLFF; CDR3nt: TGTGCCAGCAGCCAAAACCCGGCGGCATTAAATGAAAAACTGTTTTTT
v_gene: TRBV27; abundance: few; j_gene: TRBJ2-5; d_gene: TRBD2; CDR3aa: CASSPTSPGETQYF; CDR3nt: TGTGCCAGCAGCCCGACTAGCCCGGGAGAGACCCAGTACTTC
v_gene: TRBV7-3; abundance: few; j_gene: TRBJ2-3; d_gene: .; CDR3aa: CASSLSATSRDTQYF; CDR3nt: TGTGCCAGCAGCTTATCCGCGACTAGTCGTGATACGCAGTATTTT
v_gene: TRBV7-2; abundance: few; j_gene: TRBJ1-2; d_gene: .; CDR3aa: CASSLGSGKANYGYTF; CDR3nt: TGTGCCAGCAGCTTAGGGTCAGGGAAAGCTAACTATGGCTACACCTTC
v_gene: TRBV12-5; abundance: .; j_gene: TRBJ2-7; d_gene: TRBD1; CDR3aa: CASADRGTTYEQYF; CDR3nt: TGTGCTAGTGCCGACAGGGGTACTACCTACGAGCAGTACTTC
v_gene: TRBV4-1; abundance: few; j_gene: TRBJ2-5; d_gene: TRBD1; CDR3aa: CASSPYQRTGERETQYF; CDR3nt: TGCGCCAGCAGCCCATATCAACGGACAGGGGAGAGAGAGACCCAGTACTTC
v_gene: TRBV13; abundance: .; j_gene: TRBJ2-5; d_gene: .; CDR3aa: CASSYQGFQETQYF; CDR3nt: TGTGCCAGCAGTTACCAGGGGTTCCAAGAGACCCAGTACTTC
v_gene: TRBV20-1; abundance: once; j_gene: TRBJ2-5; d_gene: TRBD1; CDR3aa: CSARLQGAWETQYF; CDR3nt: TGCAGTGCTAGGTTACAGGGGGCCTGGGAGACCCAGTACTTC
v_gene: TRBV7-8; abundance: few; j_gene: TRBJ1-2; d_gene: .; CDR3aa: CASSLEYRNGYTF; CDR3nt: TGTGCCAGCAGCTTAGAGTACAGGAATGGCTACACCTTC
v_gene: TRBV2; abundance: few; j_gene: TRBJ1-2; d_gene: .; CDR3aa: CASSEEGYGYTF; CDR3nt: TGTGCCAGCAGTGAGGAGGGCTATGGCTACACCTTC
v_gene: TRBV10-3; abundance: .; j_gene: TRBJ2-7; d_gene: .; CDR3aa: CAISEGQREQYF; CDR3nt: TGTGCCATCAGTGAAGGGCAGCGCGAGCAGTACTTC
v_gene: TRBV11-2; abundance: few; j_gene: TRBJ2-5; d_gene: TRBD1; CDR3aa: CASSVGQGQTQYF; CDR3nt: TGTGCCAGCAGCGTTGGACAGGGGCAGACCCAGTACTTC
v_gene: TRBV2; abundance: .; j_gene: TRBJ2-5; d_gene: TRBD2; CDR3aa: CASNPGRGTSGQETQYF; CDR3nt: TGTGCCAGCAACCCCGGGAGGGGGACTAGCGGGCAAGAGACCCAGTACTTC
v_gene: TRBV12-3/TRBV12-4; abundance: few; j_gene: TRBJ2-1; d_gene: TRBD1; CDR3aa: CASSPGQGVHNEQFF; CDR3nt: TGTGCCAGCAGCCCGGGACAGGGGGTCCACAATGAGCAGTTCTTC
v_gene: TRBV3-1; abundance: .; j_gene: TRBJ2-7; d_gene: TRBD1; CDR3aa: CASSQGTGETYEQYF; CDR3nt: TGTGCCAGCAGCCAAGGGACAGGGGAAACCTACGAGCAGTACTTC
v_gene: TRBV10-2; abundance: few; j_gene: TRBJ1-1; d_gene: .; CDR3aa: CASSDRTELGTEAFF; CDR3nt: TGCGCCAGCAGTGACCGCACAGAGCTGGGAACTGAAGCTTTCTTT
v_gene: TRBV27; abundance: few; j_gene: TRBJ1-1; d_gene: TRBD1; CDR3aa: CASSRRTGPTEAFF; CDR3nt: TGTGCCAGCAGTAGACGGACAGGACCCACTGAAGCTTTCTTT
v_gene: TRBV20-1; abundance: .; j_gene: TRBJ2-7; d_gene: .; CDR3aa: CSAGPPQVEQYF; CDR3nt: TGCAGTGCTGGGCCCCCCCAGGTGGAGCAGTACTTC
v_gene: TRBV14; abundance: .; j_gene: TRBJ2-7; d_gene: .; CDR3aa: CASSNNRDSYEQYF; CDR3nt: TGTGCCAGCAGTAACAACCGTGACTCCTACGAGCAGTACTTC